The present T cell receptor beta chain was sequenced within a study of brain T cells in children with intractable seizures. Data came from immunoSEQ multiplex PCR; TCRdb stores just in-frame clones and leaves some out. The sample yields roughly 64,000 clones, about 96% seen once. General study points: Pre- and post-surgery blood differed in depth, so pre-surgery absences may be undersampling.

CDR3 length equals 18 residues. Germline loops: CDR1 LGHNT, CDR2 FRNRAP. Trimming pared 7 bases from V and 0 bases from J, leaving 23 bases between. Sequencing was limited to surgery cases with top T cell transcript signatures in brain tissue. Before surgery, patients took at least one anti-epileptic drug. In the case of this clone: The antigen is undetermined.

Specimen: peripheral blood, collected at surgery. This chain joins TRBV12-5 and TRBJ2-3; D is ambiguous. This receptor was obtained from a boy younger than two with focal cortical dysplasia and intractable seizures. CDR3 protein: CASALRGLSFISTDTQYF. In DNA, the CDR3 is TGTGCTAGTGCCCTGAGAGGTCTTAGTTTTATTAGCACAGATACGCAGTATTTT.